The rows below give T cell receptor beta chains drawn from one sample of a study of PD-L1 blockade in urothelial cancer. Sequencing was performed with immunoSEQ multiplex PCR; in TCRdb, only in-frame clones are kept and a portion is missing. The sample lists tens of thousands of clones, around 84% occurring once. Sequencing was performed on PBMCs, taken around atezolizumab (anti-PD-L1) treatment. These receptors were collected from a man aged 45-65 years with urothelial cancer. CDR3s include the opening cysteine and the closing phenylalanine or tryptophan. Each record gives: clone size, D gene, V gene, J gene, CDR3 protein, CDR3 DNA. The D gene is left open where the match is weak. Rows give clone size only sometimes, using once, few, many, or a class for an expanded clone.

.	TRBD2	TRBV9	TRBJ2-3	CASSVAQSGGSPGTQYF	TGTGCCAGCAGCGTAGCTCAAAGCGGGGGGTCTCCGGGTACGCAGTATTTT
once	TRBD2	TRBV9	TRBJ2-3	CASSLSGLAEGTQYF	TGTGCCAGCAGCCTCTCCGGACTAGCGGAGGGGACGCAGTATTTT
.	TRBD2	TRBV29-1	TRBJ2-1	CSVEVRRSGEEQFF	TGCAGCGTTGAAGTGCGAAGGAGCGGGGAGGAGCAGTTCTTC
.	.	TRBV6-6	TRBJ2-6	CASSYSVGLGANVLTF	TGTGCCAGCAGTTATTCCGTTGGCTTGGGGGCCAACGTCCTGACTTTC
.	.	TRBV6-6	TRBJ2-3	CASNLLWDSDTQYF	TGTGCCAGCAACCTCTTATGGGACTCAGATACGCAGTATTTT
.	TRBD2	TRBV29-1	TRBJ2-1	CSVEGLAGGYNEQFF	TGCAGCGTTGAAGGGCTAGCGGGGGGATACAATGAGCAGTTCTTC
.	.	TRBV25-1	TRBJ1-6	CASSEGRTYNSPLHF	TGTGCCAGCAGCGAGGGTCGGACCTATAATTCACCCCTCCACTTT
.	TRBD2	TRBV4-3	TRBJ2-3	CASSQKAPRTRDSDTQYF	TGCGCCAGCAGCCAAAAGGCGCCGCGGACTAGGGATTCAGATACGCAGTATTTT
.	.	TRBV5-6	TRBJ2-7	CASSLSGGGWYEQYF	TGTGCCAGCAGCTTGTCCGGGGGAGGATGGTACGAGCAGTACTTC
.	.	TRBV27	TRBJ1-1	CASSPGGSVNTEAFF	TGTGCCAGCAGTCCCGGGGGGTCCGTGAACACTGAAGCTTTCTTT
.	.	TRBV6-5	TRBJ1-2	CASSYSAGTDYGYTF	TGTGCCAGCAGTTACTCGGCGGGTACCGACTATGGCTACACCTTC
.	TRBD1	TRBV6-6	TRBJ2-7	CASSQRTGRSEQYF	TGTGCCAGCAGCCAAAGGACAGGGCGTTCCGAGCAGTACTTC
.	TRBD1	TRBV9	TRBJ2-5	CASSPRTGLQETQYF	TGTGCCAGCAGCCCACGGACAGGGCTTCAAGAGACCCAGTACTTC
.	TRBD2	TRBV6-1	TRBJ2-1	CASTLLAGPYNEQFF	TGTGCCAGCACCTTACTAGCGGGTCCCTACAATGAGCAGTTCTTC
.	.	TRBV6-1	TRBJ2-7	CASSEEQARWSYEQYF	TGTGCCAGCAGTGAAGAACAGGCCCGATGGTCCTACGAGCAGTACTTC
few	TRBD2	TRBV15	TRBJ2-2	CATSRLAGGPGELFF	TGTGCCACCAGCAGACTAGCGGGAGGGCCCGGGGAGCTGTTTTTT